This is a list of T cell receptor beta chains from one sample in a study of regulatory T cells in long-lasting Graves disease. MiXCR, applied by TCRdb to the multiplex PCR reads, yields one record per CDR3 protein. The sample yields 350,000 to 500,000 distinct CDR3 sequences, about 21% seen once. The material sequenced was peripheral blood mononuclear cells (PBMCs), taken when the disease was refractory, from a patient treated with antithyroid drugs. The source is a female donor with Graves disease. The CDR3 runs from the conserved cysteine through the conserved F or W. Each record gives: J gene, D gene, clone size, V gene, CDR3 DNA, CDR3 protein. D genes are given only for firm matches. The listing skips clone size in some rows; elsewhere it reads once, few, many or a size class.

>TRBJ2-5|-|-|TRBV4-1
TGCGCCAGCAGCCAAGGCGTCCAAGAGGCCCAGTACTTC
CASSQGVQEAQYF
>TRBJ2-7|TRBD2|many|TRBV28
TGTGCCAGCAGTTCGCGGGGACTAGGGAAATACTACGAGCAGTACTTC
CASSSRGLGKYYEQYF
>TRBJ2-4|-|-|TRBV7-8
TGTGCCAGCCTACGAGGGCTTCCCGAGAACATTCAGTACTTC
CASLRGLPENIQYF
>TRBJ2-1|TRBD2|-|TRBV7-9
TGTGCCAGCAGCTTAGTCGGACGGGGACTAAGCTCCTACAATGAGCAGTTCTTC
CASSLVGRGLSSYNEQFF
>TRBJ1-4|-|many|TRBV28
TGTGCCAGCAGTTTGGGGGCGGTGGGTGAAAAACTGTTTTTT
CASSLGAVGEKLFF
>TRBJ2-7|-|many|TRBV28
TGTGCCAGCAGTTTAGGGAGTTACTACGAGCAGTACTTC
CASSLGSYYEQYF
>TRBJ2-7|-|-|TRBV5-1
TGCGCCAGCAGAAGGACAGAAACTTACGAGCAGTACTTC
CASRRTETYEQYF
>TRBJ2-7|TRBD2|many|TRBV29-1
TGCAGCGTTTGGTCAGGGGGACTAGCGGGAAACGAGCAGTACTTC
CSVWSGGLAGNEQYF
>TRBJ2-5|TRBD2|many|TRBV9
TGTGCCAGCAGCGATACAGCGGGACCCCAAGAGACCCAGTACTTC
CASSDTAGPQETQYF
>TRBJ1-1|-|-|TRBV30
TGTGCCTGGAGTTCGGGTTTGGACACTGAAGCTTTCTTT
CAWSSGLDTEAFF
>TRBJ2-5|TRBD2|many|TRBV6-1
TGTGCCAGCACCCCGGGGGGGAGCGCCCAAGAGACCCAGTACTTC
CASTPGGSAQETQYF
>TRBJ2-5|TRBD2|many|TRBV27
TGTGCCAGCAGTTTAAGGCTAGCGGGGGGCGCATTAATCTTC
CASSLRLAGGALIF
>TRBJ2-7|-|many|TRBV12-3/TRBV12-4
TGTGCCAGCACGGACATTTCCTACGAGCAGTACTTC
CASTDISYEQYF
>TRBJ1-1|-|-|TRBV18
TGTGCCAGCTCAGCAGACAGCCAGAACACTGAAGCTTTCTTT
CASSADSQNTEAFF
>TRBJ1-3|-|few|TRBV9
TGTGCCAGCAGCTTAAGGGACATGAGCTCTGGAAACACCATATATTTT
CASSLRDMSSGNTIYF
>TRBJ2-7|-|-|TRBV20-1
TGCAGTGCTACCGGGACTTCGGGGAAGTACGAGCAGTACTTC
CSATGTSGKYEQYF
>TRBJ2-5|TRBD2|-|TRBV7-9
TGTGCCAGCAGCTTAGTTAGGCCTAGCGGGAGTATGGCCCAGTACTTC
CASSLVRPSGSMAQYF
>TRBJ2-5|-|-|TRBV4-1
TGCGCCAGCAGCCAAGAGACGGAAGAGACCCAGTACTTC
CASSQETEETQYF
>TRBJ1-2|-|-|TRBV29-1
TGCAGCGTTTCCCCAGGAGCCCGGTTGGGGTATGGCTACACCTTC
CSVSPGARLGYGYTF
>TRBJ1-5|-|-|TRBV19
TGTGCCAGTAGTATCGGACACTATCAGCCCCAGCATTTT
CASSIGHYQPQHF
>TRBJ2-1|TRBD2|-|TRBV11-2
TGTGCCAGCAGCTTGGGACGGGAGGGAGGGGATGAGCAGTTCTTC
CASSLGREGGDEQFF
>TRBJ1-4|-|-|TRBV7-2
TGTGCCAGCAGCCCGTGGACAGTAGCAACTAATGAAAAACTGTTTTTT
CASSPWTVATNEKLFF
>TRBJ1-2|-|-|TRBV7-9
TGTGCCAGCAGCCCAGGTGGCAGGGGATCCTATGGCTACACCTTC
CASSPGGRGSYGYTF
>TRBJ2-5|-|many|TRBV28
TGTGCCAGCAGTTCGAACAGGGATTTCCAAGAGACCCAGTACTTC
CASSSNRDFQETQYF